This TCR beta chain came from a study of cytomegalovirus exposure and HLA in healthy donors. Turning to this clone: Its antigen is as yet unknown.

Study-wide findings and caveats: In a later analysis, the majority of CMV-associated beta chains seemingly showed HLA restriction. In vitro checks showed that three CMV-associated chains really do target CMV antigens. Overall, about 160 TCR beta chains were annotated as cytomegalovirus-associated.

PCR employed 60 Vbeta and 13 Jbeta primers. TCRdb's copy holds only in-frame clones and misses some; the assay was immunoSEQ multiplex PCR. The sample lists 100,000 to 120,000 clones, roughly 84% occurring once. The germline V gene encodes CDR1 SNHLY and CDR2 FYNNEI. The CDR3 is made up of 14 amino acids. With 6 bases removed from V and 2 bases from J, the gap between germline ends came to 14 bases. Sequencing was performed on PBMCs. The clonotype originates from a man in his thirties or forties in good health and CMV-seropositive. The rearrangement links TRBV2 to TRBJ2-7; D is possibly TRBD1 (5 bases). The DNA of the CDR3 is TGTGCCAGCAGAAGCAGGGTCCTAACCTACGAGCAGTACTTC. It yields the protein CASRSRVLTYEQYF.